A selection of T cell receptor beta chains follows, all from one sample in a study of OX40 agonist ivuxolimab in advanced cancers. Method: immunoSEQ multiplex PCR; TCRdb's copy keeps in-frame clones and lacks some. The sample includes some 70,000 clones, 80% to 95% of them seen just once. This specimen consisted of CD4+ or CD8+ T cells sorted from blood, obtained in a trial of the OX40 agonist ivuxolimab. Receptors were obtained from an adult with an advanced solid tumor such as melanoma, head and neck, liver or kidney cancer. Both conserved end residues are part of each CDR3. A D gene is named only where the DNA matches it firmly. Where a row states a size, it is once, few, many or the class of an expanded clone; other rows omit it.

V	D	size	J	DNA	CDR3
TRBV19	NA	NA	TRBJ2-5	TGTGCCAGTAGAGAGTTAGGCGGGGAGACCCAGTACTTC	CASRELGGETQYF
TRBV30	TRBD1	NA	TRBJ1-1	TGTGCCTTCGCGAAACAGGGGGGCACTGAAGCTTTCTTT	CAFAKQGGTEAFF
TRBV18	NA	NA	TRBJ1-5	TGTGCCAGCTCACCACCGGTGGGGGTAGGAAGCAATCAGCCCCAGCATTTT	CASSPPVGVGSNQPQHF
TRBV5-1	TRBD1	NA	TRBJ2-7	TGCGCCAGCAGCCCCGTCACAGGGGGCTACGAGCAGTACTTC	CASSPVTGGYEQYF
TRBV30	NA	NA	TRBJ1-1	TGTGCCTGGAAGGGCCCAGCTGGGTACCCTGAAGCTTTCTTT	CAWKGPAGYPEAFF
TRBV10-3	NA	once	TRBJ2-1	TGTGCCATCAGCGTAGCGGTTTACAACAATGAGCAGTTCTTC	CAISVAVYNNEQFF
TRBV2	TRBD2	NA	TRBJ2-1	TGTGCCAGCAGCCTTTTAGCGGGGGGTTTGGGTGAGCAGTTCTTC	CASSLLAGGLGEQFF
TRBV18	TRBD1	NA	TRBJ1-5	TGTGCCAGCTCACCACCGGGACAGGGGGGGAATAGCAATCAGCCCCAGCATTTT	CASSPPGQGGNSNQPQHF
TRBV9	NA	NA	TRBJ2-3	TGTGCCAGCAGCGTAGGTGTAGCATCAGATACGCAGTATTTT	CASSVGVASDTQYF
TRBV7-2	TRBD1	NA	TRBJ2-1	TGTGCCAGCAGCCTTAGGGACAGGGGGGGAAATGAGCAGTTCTTC	CASSLRDRGGNEQFF
TRBV2	TRBD2	NA	TRBJ2-7	TGTGCCAGCAGTACTAGCGGGGGGGCCTACGAGCAGTACTTC	CASSTSGGAYEQYF
TRBV6-6	NA	NA	TRBJ1-5	TGTGCCAGCAGCCAAGGACAGTCGGGTCAGCCCCAGCATTTT	CASSQGQSGQPQHF
TRBV6-1	NA	NA	TRBJ1-6	TGTGCCAGCAGCTTTTCCCAGACCCTCCACTTT	CASSFSQTLHF
TRBV5-1	NA	NA	TRBJ2-2	TGCGCCAGCAGCGCTAACAGGGACACCGGGGAGCTGTTTTTT	CASSANRDTGELFF
TRBV10-1	NA	few	TRBJ2-3	TGCGCCAGCAGTGAGTCTTGGGTTGCCGATACGCAGTATTTT	CASSESWVADTQYF
TRBV5-1	NA	NA	TRBJ2-5	TGCGCCAGCAGCTTTGTTCTTTTAGCGGCAGTCGAGACCCAGTACTTC	CASSFVLLAAVETQYF
TRBV11-3	TRBD1	NA	TRBJ2-7	TGTGCCAGCAGCTCCGGACAGGGGAGTTACGAGCAGTACTTC	CASSSGQGSYEQYF
TRBV11-3	NA	NA	TRBJ2-5	TGTGCCAGCTCCCTTGGCGGGCCACAAGAGACCCAGTACTTC	CASSLGGPQETQYF
TRBV15	NA	NA	TRBJ1-1	TGTGCCACCAGCAGAGACAGGGAAAACACTGAAGCTTTCTTT	CATSRDRENTEAFF
TRBV28	TRBD2	NA	TRBJ2-1	TGTGCCAGCAGTTTAACAGCGGGAAGCTCCTACAATGAGCAGTTCTTC	CASSLTAGSSYNEQFF
TRBV19	TRBD2	NA	TRBJ2-1	TGTGCCAGTACCAAAAGCGGGATTTACAATGAGCAGTTCTTC	CASTKSGIYNEQFF
TRBV21-1	NA	NA	TRBJ1-2	TGTGCCAGCAGCAAATCGGGACAGGGGGCGCCGTACTATGGCTACACCTTC	CASSKSGQGAPYYGYTF
TRBV30	TRBD2	NA	TRBJ2-1	TGTGCCTGGACCCAAGGGCTAGCGGGGTCAGGGGAGCAGTTCTTC	CAWTQGLAGSGEQFF
TRBV5-1	TRBD1	NA	TRBJ2-3	TGCGCCAGCAGCTTGGCAACAGGGGGCGGCTCAGATACGCAGTATTTT	CASSLATGGGSDTQYF
TRBV30	TRBD2	NA	TRBJ2-3	TGTGCCTGGAGTGTACTCTCGGGAGGGGAAGATACGCAGTATTTT	CAWSVLSGGEDTQYF
TRBV11-2	NA	NA	TRBJ2-2	TGTGCCAGCAGCAGCGGACAGAACACCGGGGAGCTGTTTTTT	CASSSGQNTGELFF
TRBV5-1	TRBD1	NA	TRBJ1-1	TGCGCCAGCAGCTTCGGACAGGGGTCGTTCTTGTATGAAGCTTTCTTT	CASSFGQGSFLYEAFF
TRBV21-1	NA	NA	TRBJ2-6	TGTGCCCGCCGGGACAGGGTACTCGGTGGGGCCAACGTCCTGACTTTC	CARRDRVLGGANVLTF
TRBV5-1	NA	few	TRBJ1-5	TGCGCCAGCAGCCCGGACGGGACAAAAAATCAGCCCCAGCATTTT	CASSPDGTKNQPQHF
TRBV7-2	NA	NA	TRBJ2-2	TGTGCCAGCAGCCGGCCGGGGGCCGGGGAGCTGTTTTTT	CASSRPGAGELFF
TRBV7-6	TRBD1	NA	TRBJ1-4	TGTGCCAGCAGCTTAGGACAGGGGAAGAATGAAAAACTGTTTTTT	CASSLGQGKNEKLFF
TRBV29-1	TRBD1	NA	TRBJ2-5	TGCAGCGCCGCACAGGGGGGGACCCAGTACTTC	CSAAQGGTQYF
TRBV4-1	TRBD1	NA	TRBJ1-5	TGCGCCAGCAGCCAGGGACAGGGTCCCACCGCTAGCAATCAGCCCCAGCATTTT	CASSQGQGPTASNQPQHF
TRBV7-9	TRBD1	NA	TRBJ2-1	TGTGCCAGCAGCTTACGAGGGGGCCTATACAATGAGCAGTTCTTC	CASSLRGGLYNEQFF
TRBV5-1	NA	NA	TRBJ2-2	TGCGCCAGCAGCTTGGTGGTCGCGAACACCGGGGAGCTGTTTTTT	CASSLVVANTGELFF
TRBV5-1	NA	NA	TRBJ2-1	TGCGCCAGCACGCTCGGGGTATCCTACAATGAGCAGTTCTTC	CASTLGVSYNEQFF
TRBV7-8	NA	NA	TRBJ2-2	TGTGCCAGCAGCTTAGCGGGACACAACACCGGGGAGCTGTTTTTT	CASSLAGHNTGELFF
TRBV29-1	NA	NA	TRBJ1-2	TGCAGCGTGAGCGGACAGATCGACTATGGCTACACCTTC	CSVSGQIDYGYTF
TRBV4-1	TRBD1	NA	TRBJ1-1	TGCGCCAGCAGCCGGACAGGGAGCACTGAAGCTTTCTTT	CASSRTGSTEAFF
TRBV2	TRBD2	NA	TRBJ2-5	TGTGCCAGCAGTGGTGTTGCGGGGGGGCAAGAGACCCAGTACTTC	CASSGVAGGQETQYF
TRBV27	NA	NA	TRBJ2-1	TGTGCCAGCAGCGGATCTGGTTGGGAGCAGTTCTTC	CASSGSGWEQFF
TRBV27	NA	NA	TRBJ2-2	TGTGCCAGCCGAACCTCAGAGAACACCGGGGAGCTGTTTTTT	CASRTSENTGELFF
TRBV28	NA	NA	TRBJ2-6	TGTGCCAGCAGCGACTCTGGGGCCAACGTCCTGACTTTC	CASSDSGANVLTF
TRBV19	TRBD1	NA	TRBJ2-3	TGTGCCAGTAAAGCAGGGGGCGCAGATACGCAGTATTTT	CASKAGGADTQYF
TRBV19	NA	NA	TRBJ2-7	TGTGCCAGTAGTATCTGGGGGACAGAGCAGTACTTC	CASSIWGTEQYF
TRBV9	TRBD1	NA	TRBJ2-7	TGTGCCAGCAGCGCGGGACAGGGGATATACGAGCAGTACTTC	CASSAGQGIYEQYF
TRBV18	TRBD1	NA	TRBJ1-5	TGTGCCAGCTCAGCCGGACAGGGTAGGAGCAATCAGCCCCAGCATTTT	CASSAGQGRSNQPQHF
TRBV9	NA	NA	TRBJ2-1	TGTGCCAGCAGCGTAGAACTAGTACCCCTCAATGAGCAGTTCTTC	CASSVELVPLNEQFF
TRBV29-1	NA	NA	TRBJ1-1	TGCAGCGTTGGTCGGGCCCTGGCCACTGAAGCTTTCTTT	CSVGRALATEAFF
TRBV4-1	NA	NA	TRBJ2-1	TGCGCCAGCAGCCAAGATACGGGGGCCTCCACCTACAATGAGCAGTTCTTC	CASSQDTGASTYNEQFF
TRBV29-1	NA	NA	TRBJ1-4	TGCAGCGTTGGGGTAAGGGGGGCGAGGAGTGAAAAACTGTTTTTT	CSVGVRGARSEKLFF
TRBV27	NA	NA	TRBJ1-1	TGTGCCAGCAGTTTAGCGGGGCTGTGGAACACTGAAGCTTTCTTT	CASSLAGLWNTEAFF
TRBV27	NA	NA	TRBJ2-1	TGTGCCAGCAGTTTCGGGACTGCTAACAATGAGCAGTTCTTC	CASSFGTANNEQFF